This T cell receptor (beta chain) is from a study of cytomegalovirus exposure and HLA in healthy donors. About the research overall: The use of the same platform for the roughly 110 validation repertoires and the 600 to 700 first-cohort repertoires was reported by a later analysis.

Method: immunoSEQ multiplex PCR; TCRdb's copy keeps in-frame clones and lacks some. The sample yields tens of thousands of clones, about 89% seen once. V lost 5 bases to trimming and J lost 2 bases; unmatched junction nucleotides: 10. Germline V lookup: CDR1 LNHDA, CDR2 SQIVND (reference sequence). This CDR3 spans 16 amino acids. Separate from the approximately 600-subject first cohort was the approximately 120-subject validation cohort, to which the donors belonged. The chain combines TRBV19 with TRBJ2-3; the match to TRBD2 covers 7 bases. Sequenced sample: PBMCs. This sequence originates from a woman younger than 35 in good health and CMV-seronegative. The CDR3 DNA is TGTGCCAGTAGTCCCCGAAGACTAGCTAACACAGATACGCAGTATTTT. This encodes CASSPRRLANTDTQYF.